This entry lists 32 T cell receptor beta chains sequenced from one sample in a study of blood T cell repertoires in COVID-19. Clones were read by immunoSEQ multiplex PCR, and TCRdb kept only the in-frame ones, dropping some. The table includes roughly 230,000 clones, 65% to 85% detected once. Sequencing was done on a sample of peripheral blood. Receptors originate from a man between 35 and 55 years old with acute or convalescent COVID-19.

This clone was observed a handful of times. This chain uses TRBV5-1 with TRBJ2-7; 7 bases line up with TRBD2. Germline V CDR1 and CDR2: SGHRS, YFSETQ. The V and J ends lost 7 bases and 2 bases, in that order; junction bases with no gene match: 12. The CDR3 spans 15 residues. Here the CDR3 reads CASRPYGGSTYEQYF. CDR3 bases: TGCGCCAGCCGACCTTACGGGGGGAGTACCTACGAGCAGTACTTC.

The V and J genes are TRBV7-2 and TRBJ2-7; the D gene is possibly TRBD1 (6 bases). Trimming stripped 5 bases from V and 0 bases from J, with 14 bases between. Germline V lookup: CDR1 SGHTA, CDR2 FQGNSA. The CDR3 runs 15 residues. CDR3 protein: CASSAYRETSYEQYF. The CDR3 DNA reads as TGTGCCAGCAGCGCATACAGGGAAACCTCCTACGAGCAGTACTTC.

The chain combines TRBV7-8 with TRBJ1-1; TRBD1 matches at 7 bases. The CDR3 covers 16 residues. V shed 3 bases, J shed 5 bases, and the junction held 12 bases outside the gene matches. Germline-derived CDR1 and CDR2 are SGHVS and FQNEAQ. Here the CDR3 reads CASSFGTARGGTEAFF. Here the CDR3 DNA reads TGTGCCAGCAGCTTTGGGACAGCCAGAGGCGGGACTGAAGCTTTCTTT.

This sequence joins TRBV4-2 and TRBJ1-3; TRBD1 matches 10 bases. The CDR3 runs to 18 residues. Per germline, CDR1 LGHNA and CDR2 YNFKEQ. The J segment lost 3 bases and the V segment lost 2 bases, leaving 10 bases of the junction unmatched. CDR3 amino acids: CASSQNPATGGSGNTIYF. The CDR3, as DNA: TGTGCCAGCAGCCAAAACCCGGCGACAGGGGGCAGTGGAAACACCATATATTTT.

This clone appeared a single time. The chain recombines TRBV9 with TRBJ1-1; TRBD1 matches 8 bases. The ends lost 8 bases at V and 1 base at J; junction bases unmatched: 4. This CDR3 is 13 amino acids long. Germline values: CDR1 SGDLS, CDR2 YYNGEE. CDR3 DNA sequence: TGTGCCAGTGGAGACAGGGGGAACACTGAAGCTTTCTTT. It yields the protein CASGDRGNTEAFF.

The genes are TRBV7-8 and TRBJ2-7; unclear D gene. The germline V and J ends were trimmed by 7 bases and 0 bases, with 10 bases remaining between them. Germline assignment: CDR1 SGHVS and CDR2 FQNEAQ. The CDR3 length is 13 residues. DNA of the CDR3: TGTGCCAGCATCCCGGTGTTCTCCTACGAGCAGTACTTC. This encodes CASIPVFSYEQYF.

The V gene is TRBV24-1, the J gene TRBJ2-1, with 8 positions matching TRBD2. V lost 2 bases to trimming and J lost 2 bases; unmatched junction nucleotides: 4. This CDR3 has 16 amino acids. The V gene's germline CDR1 is KGHDR and CDR2 SFDVKD. CDR3 amino acids: CATSDSGSGAYNEQFF. The CDR3, as DNA: TGTGCCACCAGTGATTCGGGTAGCGGGGCCTACAATGAGCAGTTCTTC.

This clone appeared a single time. This sequence joins TRBV12-5 and TRBJ2-5; 8 bases map to TRBD2. The CDR3 has 14 residues. The germline V gene encodes CDR1 LGHNT and CDR2 FRNRAP. Trimming at V came to 4 bases and at J to 3 bases, leaving 4 bases not matched to a gene. The CDR3 reads CASGSGLAEETQYF. The CDR3 DNA is TGTGCTAGTGGTTCCGGACTAGCAGAAGAGACCCAGTACTTC.

This clone was counted a few times. This rearrangement joins TRBV3-1 (or the pseudogene TRBV3-2) to TRBJ2-5; no reliable D call. Germline CDR1 LGHDT, CDR2 YNNKEL (reference sequence). V lost 0 bases, J lost 2 bases, and 10 bases lay in between. CDR3 length equals 15 residues. The CDR3 region has the DNA TGTGCCAGCAGCCAAGATATCGCAGTTCAAGAGACCCAGTACTTC. As protein: CASSQDIAVQETQYF.

The chain links TRBV6-5 to TRBJ2-1, with D maybe TRBD2 (6 bases). Germline CDR1 is MNHEY and CDR2 is SVGAGI. This CDR3 is 15 amino acids long. Trimming removed 6 bases at V and 3 bases at J, with 15 bases between. The CDR3 bases are TGTGCCAGCAGGGAGGGCCCCCGGGACTACAATGAGCAGTTCTTC. Amino acid sequence: CASREGPRDYNEQFF.

V usage is TRBV7-6 and J usage is TRBJ1-3, with D unresolved. Germline V lookup: CDR1 SGHVS, CDR2 FNYEAQ. V lost 1 base to trimming and J lost 2 bases, with 6 bases between them. The length of the CDR3 is 14 residues. In DNA form, the CDR3 reads TGTGCCAGCAGCTTAGGAGGGCCTGGAAACACCATATATTTT. Residues: CASSLGGPGNTIYF. Filled out from reference TRBV7-6 and TRBJ1-3, the complete variable domain reads GAGVSQSPRYKVTKRGQDVALRCDPISGHVSLYWYRQALGQGPEFLTYFNYEAQQDKSGLPNDRFSAERPEGSISTLTIQRTEQRDSAMYRCASSLGGPGNTIYFGEGSWLTVV.

This sequence joins TRBV18 and TRBJ2-1, with D tentatively TRBD2 (6 bases). The CDR3 sequence is 15 residues long. Germline V lookup: CDR1 KGHSH, CDR2 LQKENI. The V end lost 3 bases, the J end lost 5 bases, and 14 bases lay between the germline ends. The CDR3 protein is CASSPLGRPHNEQFF. The CDR3 nucleotides are TGTGCCAGCTCACCCTTGGGGAGGCCGCACAATGAGCAGTTCTTC. The entire variable domain, with the rest obtained from reference TRBV18 and TRBJ2-1, is as follows: NAGVMQNPRHLVRRRGQEARLRCSPMKGHSHVYWYRQLPEEGLKFMVYLQKENIIDESGMPKERFSAEFPKEGPSILRIQQVVRGDSAAYFCASSPLGRPHNEQFFGPGTRLTVL.

The genes are TRBV10-3 and TRBJ1-3; a weak D match, TRBD1 (6 bases). The CDR3 is 15 residues long. Per the germline V gene, CDR1 is ENHRY and CDR2 is SYGVKD. V lost 0 bases and J 4 bases, leaving 10 bases between the germline ends. The CDR3 nucleotides read TGTGCCATCAGTGAGTCTCCAGGGACAGGAAACACCATATATTTT. Translated: CAISESPGTGNTIYF.

The chain joins TRBV5-6 to TRBJ2-7; tentative D call: TRBD1 (5 bases). Germline CDR1 SGHDT, CDR2 YYEEEE. Trimming took 4 bases from V and 5 from J, leaving 16 bases between them. The length of the CDR3 is 14 residues. The CDR3 loop reads CASSTDPQANEQYF. The CDR3 DNA is TGTGCCAGCAGCACAGACCCACAGGCCAACGAGCAGTACTTC.

J is TRBJ1-1 and V is TRBV5-1, with D possibly being TRBD1 (5 bases). Per the germline V gene, CDR1 is SGHRS and CDR2 is YFSETQ. The V end was cut by 0 bases, the J end by 0 bases, with 18 bases between. The CDR3 totals 18 residues. This CDR3 reads CASSLVPDNPVLNTEAFF. The CDR3 coding sequence is TGCGCCAGCAGCTTGGTCCCGGACAATCCTGTATTGAACACTGAAGCTTTCTTT.

The chain combines TRBV19 with TRBJ2-6; a possible D gene is TRBD2 (5 bases). The length of the CDR3 is 18 residues. V was pared by 2 bases and J by 1 base, with 15 bases between. CDR1 is LNHDA, CDR2 SQIVND, per germline (reference sequence). CDR3 region: CASSITGKDPSGANVLTF. The CDR3 DNA sequence: TGTGCCAGTAGTATAACCGGGAAGGACCCGTCTGGGGCCAACGTCCTGACTTTC.

CDR3 DNA sequence: TGTGCCAGCAGCCCATGGACTAGCGGAGGGTCCGGGGAGCTGTTTTTT. Translating gives CASSPWTSGGSGELFF. This chain links TRBV7-3 with TRBJ2-2; 10 bases agree with TRBD2. CDR1 is SGHTA and CDR2 is FQGTGA in the germline V gene. CDR3 size: 16 residues. V was clipped by 5 bases and J by 6 bases; unmatched bases: 9. Variable domain in full (rest from reference TRBV7-3 and TRBJ2-2): GAGVSQTPSNKVTEKGKYVELRCDPISGHTALYWYRQSLGQGPEFLIYFQGTGAADDSGLPNDRFFAVRPEGSVSTLKIQRTERGDSAVYLCASSPWTSGGSGELFFGEGSRLTVL.

This chain uses TRBV25-1 with TRBJ2-7; 9 positions match TRBD2. The trim removed 2 bases at V and 1 base at J, leaving 3 bases unmatched. This CDR3 has 15 amino acids. Germline V gives CDR1 MGHDK, CDR2 SYGVNS. For the CDR3, the DNA is TGTGCCAGCAGTGAAACTAGCGGGTTTTCCTACGAGCAGTACTTC. Translated, it gives CASSETSGFSYEQYF.

V usage is TRBV7-5 and J usage is TRBJ2-3; the D call of TRBD1 is as the table states it, not checked on the DNA. TRBV7-5 is marked as a pseudogene. The CDR3 totals 17 residues. CDR3 sequence: CVRSLEKRQEKTDTQYF. In nucleotides, the CDR3 is TGTGTCAGAAGCTTAGAAAAGAGACAGGAAAAAACAGATACGCAGTATTTT.

The V call is TRBV27, the J call TRBJ2-3; 11 bases agree with TRBD2. V lost 5 bases to trimming and J lost 1 base; unmatched junction nucleotides: 2. CDR3 length: 15 amino acids. CDR1 is MNHEY and CDR2 is SMNVEV in the germline V gene (reference sequence). CDR3 nucleotides: TGTGCCAGCAGTCCGGGACTAGCGGGCACAGATACGCAGTATTTT. Residues: CASSPGLAGTDTQYF.

The CDR3 DNA follows: TGTGCCAGCAGCCAATTCAGCGGGAGAGGGAGGGAGCTGTTTTTT. As protein: CASSQFSGRGRELFF. V is TRBV4-2 and J is TRBJ2-2; 8 nucleotides line up with TRBD2. V gave up 2 bases and J gave up 9 bases; unmatched junction bases: 8. The CDR3 runs to 15 residues. Looked up from germline, CDR1 is LGHNA and CDR2 is YNFKEQ.

The sample holds a few counts of this clone. V gene TRBV3-1 (or the pseudogene TRBV3-2) combines with J gene TRBJ2-2, with 8 bases aligning to TRBD2. Germline trimming cut 1 base from V and 6 bases from J; bases unmatched to any gene: 1. CDR3 length: 14 residues. Per germline, CDR1 LGHDT and CDR2 YNNKEL (reference sequence). CDR3 DNA: TGTGCCAGCAGCCAAGCGGGAGGGCCCGGGGAGCTGTTTTTT. As protein: CASSQAGGPGELFF.

The chain couples TRBV10-1 to TRBJ1-1, with D perhaps matching TRBD1 (6 bases). The CDR3 loop spans 13 amino acids. The germline gives CDR1 WNHNN, CDR2 SYGVQD (reference sequence). V gave up 11 bases and J gave up 2 bases, with 15 bases separating them. The CDR3 protein is CASPGGENTEAFF. The CDR3 DNA sequence: TGCGCCTCCCCGGGGGGCGAAAACACTGAAGCTTTCTTT.

This rearrangement joins TRBV19 to TRBJ2-5; D may be TRBD2 (6 bases). Germline V CDR1 and CDR2: LNHDA, SQIVND (reference sequence). The CDR3 is 10 amino acids. The CDR3 loop reads CAAGRETQYF. The CDR3 bases are TGTGCGGCGGGGAGAGAGACCCAGTACTTC.

The chain joins TRBV10-3 to TRBJ2-5, with 11 bases identical to TRBD2. Germline-derived CDR1 and CDR2 are ENHRY and SYGVKD. The CDR3 runs to 14 residues. J gave up 7 bases and V 6 bases, and 7 bases lay outside the gene matches. CDR3 sequence reads: CAISPTSGSGTQYF. CDR3 in DNA: TGTGCCATCAGCCCTACTAGCGGGAGTGGGACCCAGTACTTC.

This chain's CDR3 is CASWTGDVYNSPLHF. The CDR3 DNA is TGTGCCAGTTGGACAGGGGATGTCTATAATTCACCCCTCCACTTT. The chain is built from TRBV2 and TRBJ1-6, with 9 bases lining up with TRBD1. This CDR3 region has 15 residues. The V gene end was trimmed by 9 bases and the J gene end by 3 bases; junction bases not matched to a gene: 6. The germline gives CDR1 SNHLY, CDR2 FYNNEI.

The chain combines TRBV6-4 with TRBJ1-2, with D perhaps TRBD1 (5 bases). Trimming shortened V by 1 base and J by 8 bases, and 11 bases separated the two germline ends. CDR3 length: 13 amino acids. The germline V gene has CDR1 MRHNA and CDR2 SNTAGT. DNA of the CDR3: TGTGCCAGCAGTGACTTTCAGGGAAGCGGCTACACCTTC. Translating it yields CASSDFQGSGYTF.

This chain connects TRBV20-1 to TRBJ1-1, with D unresolved. The CDR3 covers 11 residues. Trimming took off 5 bases at V and 11 bases at J, with 15 bases between the two ends. Germline CDR1 is DFQATT and CDR2 is SNEGSKA (reference sequence). This CDR3 reads CSAHDKFDAFF. The CDR3 DNA sequence: TGCAGTGCTCACGACAAATTCGACGCTTTCTTT.

In nucleotides, the CDR3 is TGCGCCAGCAGAGACAGGGGGAACACTGAAGCTTTCTTT. It codes for CASRDRGNTEAFF. The V gene is TRBV5-1, the J gene TRBJ1-1; 8 nucleotides align to TRBD1. Germline CDR1 and CDR2: SGHRS and YFSETQ. This CDR3 has 13 amino acids. V trimming: 5 bases; J trimming: 1 base; junction bases outside the gene matches: 1.

CDR3 nucleotides: TGTGCCAGCAGCCTACAGGGTATAGGCGCCTCCTACGAGCAGTACTTC. It encodes CASSLQGIGASYEQYF. J is TRBJ2-7 and V is TRBV5-5; D is perhaps TRBD1 (6 bases). From germline, CDR1 is SGHKS and CDR2 YYEKEE (reference sequence). Trimming took 4 bases from V and 0 from J, leaving 17 bases between them. This CDR3 has 16 residues. Complete variable domain (other parts from reference TRBV5-5 and TRBJ2-7): DAGVTQSPTHLIKTRGQQVTLRCSPISGHKSVSWYQQVLGQGPQFIFQYYEKEERGRGNFPDRFSARQFPNYSSELNVNALLLGDSALYLCASSLQGIGASYEQYFGPGTRLTVT.

The V call is TRBV25-1, the J call TRBJ2-7; 9 positions agree with TRBD1. V was clipped by 1 base and J by 2 bases; unmatched bases: 6. The germline V gene encodes CDR1 MGHDK and CDR2 SYGVNS. There are 16 residues in the CDR3. The CDR3 nucleotides are TGTGCCAGCAGTGAATTTACCGGGACAGGGACCTACGAGCAGTACTTC. This sequence encodes CASSEFTGTGTYEQYF.

The CDR3 loop is CAWKLGQGANTEAFF. The CDR3 nucleotides are TGTGCCTGGAAGTTGGGACAGGGGGCAAACACTGAAGCTTTCTTT. This sequence joins TRBV30 and TRBJ1-1; TRBD1 matches at 12 bases. CDR3 length: 15 amino acids. The J segment lost 2 bases and the V segment lost 4 bases, leaving 5 bases of the junction unmatched. Germline values: CDR1 GTSNPN, CDR2 SVGIG (reference sequence).